This T cell receptor beta chain came from a study of shared clonotypes between healthy human individuals. Method: immunoSEQ multiplex PCR; TCRdb's copy keeps in-frame clones and lacks some. The sample contains millions of clones, around 96% of which appear only once. J lost 0 bases, V lost 4 bases, and 2 bases had no gene match. CDR3 length: 15 amino acids. CDR1 and CDR2 (germline): MGHRA, YSYEKL. Positive CCR7 selection of CD45RO-negative cells yielded the naive CD8 cells, and terminally differentiated effector memory CD45RA+ cells were excluded. The sequencing sample was made of naive CD8+ T cells sorted from blood. This clonotype was sampled from a man aged 18 to 30 in good health. The rearrangement joins TRBV4-1 to TRBJ2-3; 9 bases are a match to TRBD2. The CDR3 is CASSPLAGSTDTQYF. CDR3 in DNA: TGCGCCAGCAGCCCACTAGCGGGCAGCACAGATACGCAGTATTTT.